This T cell receptor (beta chain) was identified in a study of OX40 agonist ivuxolimab in advanced cancers. Study details: Averaging 60 years in age, with a range of roughly 23 to 80, the cohort was about 86% male. General study points: Among the least clonally expanded were partial responders at 0.1-3.0 mg/kg.

CDR3 size: 15 residues. Trimming shortened V by 6 bases and J by 8 bases, and 20 bases separated the two germline ends. The germline V gene has CDR1 SEHNR and CDR2 FQNEAQ (reference sequence). Assay: immunoSEQ multiplex PCR; the TCRdb copy retains only in-frame clones and omits some. Among approximately 19,000 clones listed, around 90% were seen once. Patients with autoimmune history or systemic immunosuppression were excluded. A word on this clone: Its target is unknown.

The clonotype was recovered from an adult with an advanced solid tumor such as melanoma, head and neck, liver or kidney cancer. Sequencing was performed on CD4+ or CD8+ T cells sorted from blood, taken in a trial of the OX40 agonist ivuxolimab. This rearrangement joins TRBV7-9 to TRBJ2-1; D remains unclear. The CDR3 here is CASSSLVRQLDEQFF. The CDR3 nucleotides read TGTGCCAGCAGTAGCCTTGTAAGACAATTGGATGAGCAGTTCTTC. Together with reference TRBV7-9 and TRBJ2-1, the CDR3 gives the full variable domain: DTGVSQNPRHKITKRGQNVTFRCDPISEHNRLYWYRQTLGQGPEFLTYFQNEAQLEKSRLLSDRFSAERPKGSFSTLEIQRTEQGDSAMYLCASSSLVRQLDEQFFGPGTRLTVL.